This is a list of T cell receptor beta chains from one sample in a study of shared clonotypes between healthy human individuals. Clones were read by immunoSEQ multiplex PCR, and TCRdb kept only the in-frame ones, dropping some. The repertoire holds about 2 million clones, with approximately 94% as singletons. The sequencing sample was made of naive CD8+ T cells sorted from blood. The receptor set was obtained from a man younger than 35 in good health. Each CDR3 is given with its conserved first and last residue. Each record gives: clone size, J gene, V gene, D gene, CDR3 protein, CDR3 DNA. The D gene is left open where the match is weak. Clone size is not always given. Where it is, it says once, few, many or a class for expanded clones.

clone size: .; J gene: TRBJ2-7; V gene: TRBV7-8; D gene: TRBD2; CDR3 protein: CASSPIDPGTSGGEPGEQYF; CDR3 DNA: TGTGCCAGCAGCCCGATCGACCCCGGGACTAGCGGGGGGGAACCGGGGGAGCAGTACTTC
clone size: .; J gene: TRBJ2-7; V gene: TRBV7-9; D gene: .; CDR3 protein: CASSQDLLPHEQYF; CDR3 DNA: TGTGCCAGCAGCCAGGACCTATTACCCCACGAGCAGTACTTC
clone size: .; J gene: TRBJ1-5; V gene: TRBV5-5; D gene: .; CDR3 protein: CASSLKGNQPQHF; CDR3 DNA: TGTGCCAGCAGCTTGAAGGGTAATCAGCCCCAGCATTTT
clone size: once; J gene: TRBJ2-1; V gene: TRBV2; D gene: TRBD1; CDR3 protein: CASSPPGQGVYNEQFF; CDR3 DNA: TGTGCCAGCAGTCCTCCAGGACAGGGGGTATACAATGAGCAGTTCTTC
clone size: .; J gene: TRBJ2-7; V gene: TRBV5-1; D gene: .; CDR3 protein: CASSGALRDFHYEQYF; CDR3 DNA: TGCGCCAGCAGCGGGGCTTTGAGAGATTTCCACTACGAGCAGTACTTC
clone size: .; J gene: TRBJ2-3; V gene: TRBV7-2; D gene: .; CDR3 protein: CASSLVMLPNTDTQYF; CDR3 DNA: TGTGCCAGCAGCTTAGTAATGTTGCCTAACACAGATACGCAGTATTTT
clone size: .; J gene: TRBJ2-7; V gene: TRBV6-4; D gene: .; CDR3 protein: CASSGGRPSSYEQYF; CDR3 DNA: TGTGCCAGCAGCGGGGGACGTCCAAGCTCCTACGAGCAGTACTTC
clone size: .; J gene: TRBJ2-7; V gene: TRBV7-2; D gene: TRBD2; CDR3 protein: CASSSSSGGFSYEQYF; CDR3 DNA: TGTGCCAGCAGCTCCTCTAGCGGGGGGTTTTCCTACGAGCAGTACTTC
clone size: .; J gene: TRBJ2-7; V gene: TRBV4-3; D gene: .; CDR3 protein: CASSHGPGASYEQYF; CDR3 DNA: TGCGCCAGCAGCCATGGACCCGGGGCCTCGTACGAGCAGTACTTC
clone size: .; J gene: TRBJ2-1; V gene: TRBV5-8; D gene: TRBD1; CDR3 protein: CASSLFSGGGHNEQFF; CDR3 DNA: TGTGCCAGCAGCTTGTTCTCAGGGGGCGGTCACAATGAGCAGTTCTTC
clone size: .; J gene: TRBJ2-3; V gene: TRBV7-9; D gene: TRBD2; CDR3 protein: CASSLGPLAGVPGDTQYF; CDR3 DNA: TGTGCCAGCAGCTTAGGCCCACTTGCGGGGGTTCCGGGAGATACGCAGTATTTT
clone size: .; J gene: TRBJ1-2; V gene: TRBV15; D gene: .; CDR3 protein: CATSGEDRRVGYTF; CDR3 DNA: TGTGCCACCAGCGGAGAGGACCGTAGGGTCGGCTACACCTTC
clone size: .; J gene: TRBJ1-2; V gene: TRBV29-1; D gene: .; CDR3 protein: CSVGGLYGYTF; CDR3 DNA: TGCAGCGTTGGCGGCCTCTATGGCTACACCTTC
clone size: .; J gene: TRBJ2-7; V gene: TRBV6-1; D gene: .; CDR3 protein: CASSEAQGSIYEQYF; CDR3 DNA: TGTGCCAGCAGTGAAGCCCAAGGAAGCATCTACGAGCAGTACTTC
clone size: .; J gene: TRBJ2-2; V gene: TRBV27; D gene: .; CDR3 protein: CASSVGLSTGELFF; CDR3 DNA: TGTGCCAGCAGCGTAGGGCTATCCACCGGGGAGCTGTTTTTT
clone size: few; J gene: TRBJ1-2; V gene: TRBV6-6; D gene: TRBD1; CDR3 protein: CASSSWDSYGYTF; CDR3 DNA: TGTGCCAGCAGTTCCTGGGACAGCTATGGCTACACCTTC
clone size: .; J gene: TRBJ2-3; V gene: TRBV4-1; D gene: .; CDR3 protein: CASSQGPRADTQYF; CDR3 DNA: TGCGCCAGCAGCCAGGGCCCAAGGGCAGATACGCAGTATTTT
clone size: .; J gene: TRBJ1-2; V gene: TRBV25-1; D gene: .; CDR3 protein: CASSESKGNYYGYTF; CDR3 DNA: TGTGCCAGCAGTGAATCAAAGGGGAACTACTATGGCTACACCTTC
clone size: .; J gene: TRBJ1-6; V gene: TRBV7-2; D gene: .; CDR3 protein: CASSLAQGGALYNSPLHF; CDR3 DNA: TGTGCCAGCAGCTTAGCGCAAGGGGGGGCGCTTTATAATTCACCCCTCCACTTT
clone size: .; J gene: TRBJ2-3; V gene: TRBV15; D gene: .; CDR3 protein: CATSRGIGLADTQYF; CDR3 DNA: TGTGCCACCAGCAGAGGTATAGGGTTGGCAGATACGCAGTATTTT
clone size: .; J gene: TRBJ2-5; V gene: TRBV10-3; D gene: TRBD1; CDR3 protein: CAISDWDRQTQETQYF; CDR3 DNA: TGTGCCATCAGTGATTGGGACAGGCAGACGCAAGAGACCCAGTACTTC
clone size: .; J gene: TRBJ1-1; V gene: TRBV5-1; D gene: .; CDR3 protein: CASSHRELNTEAFF; CDR3 DNA: TGCGCCAGCAGCCACAGGGAGTTGAACACTGAAGCTTTCTTT
clone size: .; J gene: TRBJ2-1; V gene: TRBV7-9; D gene: TRBD2; CDR3 protein: CASSLGLAGGNEQFF; CDR3 DNA: TGTGCCAGCAGCTTAGGACTAGCGGGGGGGAATGAGCAGTTCTTC
clone size: .; J gene: TRBJ2-4; V gene: TRBV11-2; D gene: TRBD2; CDR3 protein: CASSLAVAGGDIQYF; CDR3 DNA: TGTGCCAGCAGCTTAGCTGTGGCCGGGGGGGACATTCAGTACTTC
clone size: .; J gene: TRBJ1-4; V gene: TRBV7-9; D gene: .; CDR3 protein: CASSLGGKLFF; CDR3 DNA: TGTGCCAGCAGCTTAGGCGGAAAACTGTTTTTT
clone size: .; J gene: TRBJ2-3; V gene: TRBV5-1; D gene: .; CDR3 protein: CASRRGRQSTDTQYF; CDR3 DNA: TGCGCCAGCAGGAGGGGGAGACAGTCCACAGATACGCAGTATTTT
clone size: .; J gene: TRBJ2-3; V gene: TRBV5-1; D gene: .; CDR3 protein: CASSLFVGGTTDTQYF; CDR3 DNA: TGCGCCAGCAGCTTGTTCGTCGGGGGAACCACAGATACGCAGTATTTT
clone size: .; J gene: TRBJ2-7; V gene: TRBV4-1; D gene: .; CDR3 protein: CASSLVGGSEQYF; CDR3 DNA: TGCGCCAGCAGTCTCGTTGGGGGGAGCGAGCAGTACTTC
clone size: .; J gene: TRBJ1-1; V gene: TRBV27; D gene: .; CDR3 protein: CASSFAQGNTEAFF; CDR3 DNA: TGTGCCAGCAGTTTCGCGCAGGGGAACACTGAAGCTTTCTTT
clone size: .; J gene: TRBJ2-4; V gene: TRBV6-1; D gene: .; CDR3 protein: CAAIGSAENIQYF; CDR3 DNA: TGTGCCGCTATTGGGTCTGCTGAGAACATTCAGTACTTC
clone size: once; J gene: TRBJ2-7; V gene: TRBV11-2; D gene: .; CDR3 protein: CASSATYEQYF; CDR3 DNA: TGTGCCAGCAGCGCCACCTACGAGCAGTACTTC
clone size: .; J gene: TRBJ1-2; V gene: TRBV5-1; D gene: TRBD1; CDR3 protein: CASSLGQGDGYTF; CDR3 DNA: TGCGCCAGCAGCTTAGGGCAGGGGGATGGCTACACCTTC
clone size: .; J gene: TRBJ2-7; V gene: TRBV12-5; D gene: TRBD2; CDR3 protein: CASGLVASGGYEQYF; CDR3 DNA: TGTGCTAGTGGTTTGGTGGCTAGCGGGGGCTACGAGCAGTACTTC
clone size: .; J gene: TRBJ2-7; V gene: TRBV7-3; D gene: .; CDR3 protein: CASSFYRDSEQYF; CDR3 DNA: TGTGCCAGCAGCTTCTACAGGGATTCCGAGCAGTACTTC
clone size: once; J gene: TRBJ2-7; V gene: TRBV7-2; D gene: TRBD2; CDR3 protein: CASSQSGGHEQYF; CDR3 DNA: TGTGCCAGCAGCCAAAGCGGGGGACACGAGCAGTACTTC
clone size: .; J gene: TRBJ2-7; V gene: TRBV30; D gene: .; CDR3 protein: CAWAKMDLVEQYF; CDR3 DNA: TGTGCCTGGGCCAAAATGGACCTGGTGGAGCAGTACTTC
clone size: .; J gene: TRBJ2-7; V gene: TRBV4-1; D gene: TRBD2; CDR3 protein: CASSQDIASGGSYEQYF; CDR3 DNA: TGCGCCAGCAGCCAAGATATTGCTAGCGGAGGGTCCTACGAGCAGTACTTC
clone size: .; J gene: TRBJ2-7; V gene: TRBV11-2; D gene: TRBD2; CDR3 protein: CASSLPSGSSVEQYF; CDR3 DNA: TGTGCCAGCAGCTTACCCAGCGGGAGTTCTGTTGAGCAGTACTTC
clone size: .; J gene: TRBJ2-2; V gene: TRBV7-9; D gene: TRBD2; CDR3 protein: CASSLLAGGPPGELFF; CDR3 DNA: TGTGCCAGCAGCTTGCTAGCGGGGGGGCCCCCCGGGGAGCTGTTTTTT
clone size: once; J gene: TRBJ2-5; V gene: TRBV9; D gene: .; CDR3 protein: CASSVVQVETQYF; CDR3 DNA: TGTGCCAGCAGCGTAGTGCAGGTTGAGACCCAGTACTTC
clone size: .; J gene: TRBJ2-1; V gene: TRBV5-1; D gene: .; CDR3 protein: CASSLGGYNEQFF; CDR3 DNA: TGCGCCAGCAGCTTGGGGGGTTACAATGAGCAGTTCTTC
clone size: .; J gene: TRBJ2-7; V gene: TRBV4-2; D gene: .; CDR3 protein: CASSQDRLVQPYEQYF; CDR3 DNA: TGTGCCAGCAGCCAAGATCGGCTCGTTCAGCCCTACGAGCAGTACTTC
clone size: .; J gene: TRBJ2-2; V gene: TRBV6-5; D gene: .; CDR3 protein: CASSYFQVNTGELFF; CDR3 DNA: TGTGCCAGCAGTTACTTCCAGGTCAACACCGGGGAGCTGTTTTTT
clone size: .; J gene: TRBJ1-1; V gene: TRBV7-9; D gene: TRBD1; CDR3 protein: CASSPGTGGRVTEAFF; CDR3 DNA: TGTGCCAGCAGCCCCGGGACAGGGGGCAGGGTCACTGAAGCTTTCTTT
clone size: once; J gene: TRBJ2-7; V gene: TRBV11-2; D gene: .; CDR3 protein: CASSLTLTETYEQYF; CDR3 DNA: TGTGCCAGCAGCTTAACTCTCACGGAAACCTACGAGCAGTACTTC
clone size: .; J gene: TRBJ1-5; V gene: TRBV6-5; D gene: .; CDR3 protein: CASSPGTAHQPQHF; CDR3 DNA: TGTGCCAGCAGTCCCGGGACGGCCCATCAGCCCCAGCATTTT
clone size: .; J gene: TRBJ2-7; V gene: TRBV5-1; D gene: TRBD1; CDR3 protein: CASSSGQGSYEQYF; CDR3 DNA: TGCGCCAGCAGCTCAGGACAGGGTTCCTACGAGCAGTACTTC
clone size: .; J gene: TRBJ1-1; V gene: TRBV30; D gene: .; CDR3 protein: CAWSRSTEAFF; CDR3 DNA: TGTGCCTGGAGTCGGAGTACTGAAGCTTTCTTT
clone size: .; J gene: TRBJ2-3; V gene: TRBV12-5; D gene: TRBD1; CDR3 protein: CASGYGTGTDTQYF; CDR3 DNA: TGTGCTAGTGGATACGGGACAGGGACAGATACGCAGTATTTT
clone size: .; J gene: TRBJ2-7; V gene: TRBV14; D gene: TRBD1; CDR3 protein: CASSQVGTGGRGQYF; CDR3 DNA: TGTGCCAGCAGCCAAGTCGGGACAGGAGGACGGGGGCAGTACTTC
clone size: once; J gene: TRBJ2-7; V gene: TRBV5-6; D gene: TRBD2; CDR3 protein: CASSHTSGGIVTYEQYF; CDR3 DNA: TGTGCCAGCAGCCACACTAGCGGGGGGATCGTTACCTACGAGCAGTACTTC
clone size: .; J gene: TRBJ2-2; V gene: TRBV29-1; D gene: TRBD2; CDR3 protein: CSVLRGDTGELFF; CDR3 DNA: TGCAGCGTTCTCCGGGGGGACACCGGGGAGCTGTTTTTT
clone size: once; J gene: TRBJ2-1; V gene: TRBV27; D gene: TRBD2; CDR3 protein: CASSLLFGRAGDNEQFF; CDR3 DNA: TGTGCCAGCAGTTTATTATTCGGGAGGGCCGGGGACAATGAGCAGTTCTTC
clone size: .; J gene: TRBJ1-1; V gene: TRBV19; D gene: .; CDR3 protein: CASSSGNTEAFF; CDR3 DNA: TGTGCCAGTTCGAGCGGTAACACTGAAGCTTTCTTT
clone size: .; J gene: TRBJ1-1; V gene: TRBV30; D gene: .; CDR3 protein: CASDINTEAFF; CDR3 DNA: TGTGCCTCGGACATAAACACTGAAGCTTTCTTT